What follows is one TCR beta chain and its context. This specimen belongs to a study of blood T cell repertoires in COVID-19. Study at large: The study drew acute and convalescent COVID-19 samples from the United States, Italy and Spain. The cDNA or gDNA used as material had been derived from T cells, B-cell-depleted T cells, or PBMCs.

Recruited during active infection, patients (from Seattle) were subsequently followed longitudinally. As handled by the study authors: Amplification with reference gene primers provided the estimates of nucleated cell counts. The data were produced by immunoSEQ multiplex PCR, yet TCRdb's version contains in-frame clones alone and is incomplete. V, J and clone size derive from that table, while D and trimming were established from the DNA sequence. The table includes 410,000 or so clones, approximately 89% detected once. This sequence originates from a middle-aged woman with COVID-19, enrolled during active disease. Sequencing input: peripheral blood.

The CDR3 reads CAIRQGPQNTEAFF. CDR3 nucleotides: TGTGCCATCAGACAGGGACCGCAGAACACTGAAGCTTTCTTT. This chain uses TRBV10-3 with TRBJ1-1; D possibly corresponds to TRBD1 (6 bases). Germline V gives CDR1 ENHRY, CDR2 SYGVKD. Trimming shortened V by 6 bases and J by 1 base, and 12 bases separated the two germline ends. The CDR3 is made up of 14 amino acids.